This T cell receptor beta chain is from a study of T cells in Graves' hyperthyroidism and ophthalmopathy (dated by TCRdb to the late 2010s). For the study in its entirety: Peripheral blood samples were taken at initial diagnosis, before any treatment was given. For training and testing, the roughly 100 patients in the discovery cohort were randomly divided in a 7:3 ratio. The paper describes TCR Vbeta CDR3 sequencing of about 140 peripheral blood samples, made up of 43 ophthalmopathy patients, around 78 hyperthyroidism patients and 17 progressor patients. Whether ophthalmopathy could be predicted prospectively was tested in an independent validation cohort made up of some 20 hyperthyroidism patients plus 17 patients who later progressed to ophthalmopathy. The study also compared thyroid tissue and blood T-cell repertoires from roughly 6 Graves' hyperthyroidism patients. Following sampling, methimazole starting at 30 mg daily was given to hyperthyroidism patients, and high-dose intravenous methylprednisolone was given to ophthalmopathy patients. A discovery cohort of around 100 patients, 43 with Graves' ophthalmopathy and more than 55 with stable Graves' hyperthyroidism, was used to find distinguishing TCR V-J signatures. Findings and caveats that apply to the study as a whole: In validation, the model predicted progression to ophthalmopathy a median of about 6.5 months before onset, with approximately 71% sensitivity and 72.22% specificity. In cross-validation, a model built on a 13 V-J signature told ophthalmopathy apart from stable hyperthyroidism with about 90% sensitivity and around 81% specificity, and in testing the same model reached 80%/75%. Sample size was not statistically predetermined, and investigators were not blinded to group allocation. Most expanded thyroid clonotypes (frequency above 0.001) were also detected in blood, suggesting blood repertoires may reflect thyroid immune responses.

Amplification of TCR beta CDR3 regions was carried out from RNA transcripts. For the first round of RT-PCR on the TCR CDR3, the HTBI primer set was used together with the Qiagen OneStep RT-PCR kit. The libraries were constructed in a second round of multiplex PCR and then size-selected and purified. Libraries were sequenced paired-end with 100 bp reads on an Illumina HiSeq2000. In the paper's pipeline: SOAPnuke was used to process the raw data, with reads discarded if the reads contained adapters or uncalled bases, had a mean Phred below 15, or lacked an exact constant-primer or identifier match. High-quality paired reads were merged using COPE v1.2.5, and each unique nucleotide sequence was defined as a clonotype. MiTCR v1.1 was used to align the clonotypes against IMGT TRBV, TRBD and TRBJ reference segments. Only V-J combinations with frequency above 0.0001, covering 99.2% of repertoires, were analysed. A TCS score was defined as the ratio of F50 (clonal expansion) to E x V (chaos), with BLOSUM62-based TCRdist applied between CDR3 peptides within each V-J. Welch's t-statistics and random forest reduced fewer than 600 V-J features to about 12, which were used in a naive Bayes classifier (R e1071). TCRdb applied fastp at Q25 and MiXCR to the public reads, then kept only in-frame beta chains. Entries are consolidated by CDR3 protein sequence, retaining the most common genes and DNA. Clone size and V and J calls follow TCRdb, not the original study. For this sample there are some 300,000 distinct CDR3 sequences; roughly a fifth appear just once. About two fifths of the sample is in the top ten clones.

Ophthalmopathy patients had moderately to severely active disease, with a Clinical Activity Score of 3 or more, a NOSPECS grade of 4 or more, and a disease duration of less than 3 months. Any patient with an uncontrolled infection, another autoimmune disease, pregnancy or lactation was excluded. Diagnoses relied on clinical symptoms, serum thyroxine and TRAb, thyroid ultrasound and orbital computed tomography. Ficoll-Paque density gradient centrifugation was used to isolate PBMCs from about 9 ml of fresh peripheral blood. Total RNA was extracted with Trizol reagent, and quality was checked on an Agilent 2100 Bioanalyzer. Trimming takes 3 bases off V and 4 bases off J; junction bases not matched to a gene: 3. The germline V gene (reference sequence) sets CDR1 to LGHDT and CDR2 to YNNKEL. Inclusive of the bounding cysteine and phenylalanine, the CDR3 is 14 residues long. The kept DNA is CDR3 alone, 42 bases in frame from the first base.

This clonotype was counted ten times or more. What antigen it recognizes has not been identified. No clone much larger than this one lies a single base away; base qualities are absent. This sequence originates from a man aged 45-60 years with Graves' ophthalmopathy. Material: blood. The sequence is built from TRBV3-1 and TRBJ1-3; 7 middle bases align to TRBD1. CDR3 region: CASSQTGRGNTIYF. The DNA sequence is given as TGTGCCAGCAGCCAGACAGGGAGAGGAAACACCATATATTTT. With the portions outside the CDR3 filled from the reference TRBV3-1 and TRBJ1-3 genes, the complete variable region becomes DTAVSQTPKYLVTQMGNDKSIKCEQNLGHDTMYWYKQDSKKFLKIMFSYNNKELIINETVPNRFSPKSPDKAHLNLHINSLELGDSAVYFCASSQTGRGNTIYFGEGSWLTVV.